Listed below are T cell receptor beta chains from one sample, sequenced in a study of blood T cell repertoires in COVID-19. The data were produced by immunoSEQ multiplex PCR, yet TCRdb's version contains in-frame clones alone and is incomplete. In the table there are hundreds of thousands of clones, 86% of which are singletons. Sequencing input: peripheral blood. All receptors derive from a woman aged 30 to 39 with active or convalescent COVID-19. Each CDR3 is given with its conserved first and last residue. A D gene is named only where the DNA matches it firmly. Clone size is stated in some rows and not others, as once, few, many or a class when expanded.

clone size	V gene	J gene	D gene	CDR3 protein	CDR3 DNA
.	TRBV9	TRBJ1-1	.	CASSVMIGQTNTEAFF	TGTGCCAGCAGCGTAATGATAGGACAGACGAACACTGAAGCTTTCTTT
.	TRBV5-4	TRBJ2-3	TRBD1	CASGGTGGKDTQYF	TGTGCCAGCGGAGGGACAGGGGGGAAAGATACGCAGTATTTT
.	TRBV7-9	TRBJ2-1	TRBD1	CASSFTGDEQFF	TGTGCCAGCAGCTTCACAGGGGATGAGCAGTTCTTC
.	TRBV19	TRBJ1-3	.	CASRLGGAAGNTIYF	TGTGCCAGTAGACTCGGAGGGGCAGCTGGAAACACCATATATTTT
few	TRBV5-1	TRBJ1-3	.	CASSLQSSGNTIYF	TGCGCCAGCAGCCTACAGAGCTCTGGAAACACCATATATTTT
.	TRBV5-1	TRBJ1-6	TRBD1	CASSSTERGTGSADLHF	TGCGCCAGCAGCTCAACGGAACGGGGGACAGGCTCGGCGGACCTCCACTTT
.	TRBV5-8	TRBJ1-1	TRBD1	CASSLTGPNTEAFF	TGTGCCAGCAGCCTGACAGGGCCGAACACTGAAGCTTTCTTT
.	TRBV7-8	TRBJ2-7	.	CASSLADGAYEQYF	TGTGCCAGCAGCTTAGCGGACGGGGCCTACGAGCAGTACTTC
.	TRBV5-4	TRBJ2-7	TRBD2	CASSLPGASGGEQYF	TGTGCCAGCAGCTTGCCCGGGGCTAGCGGGGGGGAGCAGTACTTC
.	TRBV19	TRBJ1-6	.	CASSDNSVYSPLHF	TGTGCCAGTAGCGACAACTCAGTGTATTCACCCCTCCACTTT
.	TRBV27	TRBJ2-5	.	CASSLTRQETQYF	TGTGCCAGCAGTTTAACCAGGCAAGAGACCCAGTACTTC
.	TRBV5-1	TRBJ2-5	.	CASSEAAQETQYF	TGCGCCAGCAGTGAGGCGGCCCAAGAGACCCAGTACTTC
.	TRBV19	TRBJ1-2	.	CASSIEGGLSSYTF	TGTGCCAGTAGTATAGAAGGCGGCCTCTCGAGCTACACCTTC
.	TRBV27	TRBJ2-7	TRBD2	CASSLLAGAFEQYF	TGTGCCAGCAGTTTACTAGCGGGAGCCTTCGAGCAGTACTTC
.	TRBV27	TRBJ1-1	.	CASSLSMTDNTEAFF	TGTGCCAGCAGTTTATCGATGACAGATAACACTGAAGCTTTCTTT
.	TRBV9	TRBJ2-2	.	CASRALGGNTGELFF	TGTGCCAGCAGGGCTCTAGGGGGGAACACCGGGGAGCTGTTTTTT
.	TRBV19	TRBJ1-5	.	CASSMTESYHQPQHF	TGTGCCAGTAGTATGACAGAGTCTTACCATCAGCCCCAGCATTTT
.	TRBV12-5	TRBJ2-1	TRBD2	CASGLDTSGVSYNEQFF	TGTGCTAGTGGTTTGGATACTAGCGGGGTCTCCTACAATGAGCAGTTCTTC
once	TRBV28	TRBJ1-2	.	CASSSQVLRYGYTF	TGTGCCAGCAGTTCACAGGTCTTACGCTATGGCTACACCTTC